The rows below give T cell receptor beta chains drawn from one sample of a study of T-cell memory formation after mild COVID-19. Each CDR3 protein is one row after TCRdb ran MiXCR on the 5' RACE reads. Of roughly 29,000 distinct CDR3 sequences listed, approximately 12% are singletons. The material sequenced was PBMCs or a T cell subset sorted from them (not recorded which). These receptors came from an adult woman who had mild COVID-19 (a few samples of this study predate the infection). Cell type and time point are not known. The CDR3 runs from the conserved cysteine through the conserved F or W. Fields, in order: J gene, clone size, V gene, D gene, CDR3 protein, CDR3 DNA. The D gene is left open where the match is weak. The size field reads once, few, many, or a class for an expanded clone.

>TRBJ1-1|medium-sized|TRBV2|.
CASSEALPTSASNTEAFF
TGTGCCAGCAGTGAAGCGCTTCCGACATCCGCCTCTAACACTGAAGCTTTCTTT
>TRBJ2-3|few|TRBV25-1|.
CASRETGAITDTQYF
TGTGCCAGCAGGGAAACTGGGGCCATCACAGATACGCAGTATTTT
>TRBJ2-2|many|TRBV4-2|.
CASSQDGASRGRNTGELFF
TGTGCCAGCAGCCAAGATGGGGCGTCGAGGGGAAGGAACACCGGGGAGCTGTTTTTT
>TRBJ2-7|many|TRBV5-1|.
CASSADNQGEQYF
TGCGCCAGCAGCGCCGACAACCAGGGCGAGCAGTACTTC
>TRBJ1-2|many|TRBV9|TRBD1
CASSVMDRGPYGYTF
TGTGCCAGCAGCGTCATGGACAGGGGCCCCTATGGCTACACCTTC
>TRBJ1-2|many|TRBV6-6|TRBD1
CASSNRGQANYGYTF
TGTGCCAGCAGTAATAGGGGGCAAGCTAACTATGGCTACACCTTC
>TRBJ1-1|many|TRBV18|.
CASSPRDGTEAFF
TGTGCCAGCTCACCGCGGGACGGCACTGAAGCTTTCTTT
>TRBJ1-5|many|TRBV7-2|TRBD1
CASSPATGDSNQPQHF
TGTGCCAGCAGCCCGGCCACAGGGGATAGCAATCAGCCCCAGCATTTT
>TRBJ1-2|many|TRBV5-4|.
CASSFGQDGYTF
TGTGCCAGCAGCTTCGGGCAGGATGGCTACACCTTC
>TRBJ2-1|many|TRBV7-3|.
CASSLSPARRYNEQFF
TGTGCCAGCAGCTTATCCCCAGCCCGGAGGTACAATGAGCAGTTCTTC
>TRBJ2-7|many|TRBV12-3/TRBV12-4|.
CASSPTRSSYEQYF
TGTGCCAGCAGCCCTACACGAAGCTCCTACGAGCAGTACTTC
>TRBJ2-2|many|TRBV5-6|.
CASSLGSGTGELFF
TGTGCCAGCAGCTTGGGATCCGGCACCGGGGAGCTGTTTTTT
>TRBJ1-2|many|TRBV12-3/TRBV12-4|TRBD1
CASRGGTDYGYTF
TGTGCCAGCAGGGGGGGGACAGACTATGGCTACACCTTC
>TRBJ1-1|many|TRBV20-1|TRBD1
CSANDRAYTGTEAFF
TGCAGTGCTAACGACAGGGCGTATACGGGCACTGAAGCTTTCTTT